This passage covers 5 T cell receptor beta chains from one sample sequenced in a study of cytomegalovirus exposure and HLA in healthy donors. The PCR used 60 Vbeta and 13 Jbeta primers. Measured with immunoSEQ multiplex PCR; TCRdb has only the in-frame clones, and not every one. Counted here are 120,000 or so clones, about four fifths occurring once; the ten biggest clones make up more than 7%. The material sequenced was PBMCs. The receptors come from a female donor in good health and CMV-seropositive.

This clone was counted a few times. The chain couples TRBV10-3 to TRBJ1-4, with 10 positions matching TRBD1. This CDR3 has 13 residues. The ends lost 10 bases at V and 7 bases at J; junction bases unmatched: 6. Germline CDR1 and CDR2: ENHRY and SYGVKD. CDR3: CATGQGEPEKLFF. As DNA, the CDR3 is TGTGCCACCGGACAGGGGGAACCTGAAAAACTGTTTTTT.

The chain recombines TRBV18 with TRBJ2-7; weak D call: TRBD2 (6 bases). The CDR3 is 14 residues long. Germline V gene lookup returns CDR1 KGHSH and CDR2 LQKENI. Trimming cost V 2 bases and J 2 bases, with 10 bases left between them. The CDR3 DNA follows: TGTGCCAGCTCACCATCCGGGGGAGCCTACGAGCAGTACTTC. Amino acids: CASSPSGGAYEQYF.

V and J are TRBV28 and TRBJ1-1; perhaps TRBD1 as D (5 bases). CDR3 length: 10 residues. Germline V gene data show CDR1 as MDHEN and CDR2 as SYDVKM. Trimming took 6 bases from V and 8 from J, leaving 7 bases between them. CDR3 bases: TGTGCCAGCAGGCGGGGGGAAGCTTTCTTT. Residues: CASRRGEAFF.

J is TRBJ1-1 and V is TRBV7-3, with a tentative D call TRBD1 (5 bases). In germline, CDR1 is SGHTA, CDR2 FQGTGA. Trimming removed 2 bases from V and 0 bases from J, with 22 bases in between. This CDR3 is built from 19 residues. The CDR3 reads CASSLFPMTPGVMNTEAFF. As DNA, the CDR3 is TGTGCCAGCAGCTTATTCCCTATGACGCCGGGGGTCATGAACACTGAAGCTTTCTTT.

Only a few counts were recorded for this clone. The chain couples TRBV6-5 to TRBJ1-2, with 8 nucleotides matching TRBD1. The length of the CDR3 is 16 residues. V gave up 4 bases and J gave up 4 bases; unmatched junction bases: 11. Per germline, CDR1 MNHEY and CDR2 SVGAGI. CDR3 DNA sequence: TGTGCCAGCAGTTCACCAGCGCGGACAGGGAGCTATGGCTACACCTTC. Its translation is CASSSPARTGSYGYTF.